This T cell receptor (beta chain) was obtained from a study of Ad26.COV2.S vaccination and SARS-CoV-2 variants. Clones were read by immunoSEQ multiplex PCR, and TCRdb kept only the in-frame ones, dropping some. This table has about 220,000 clones, roughly 90% appearing once. Treatment in this sample: some 19 received Ad26.COV2.S at low or high dose, single or two shots; 5 received placebo; per-sample allocation not given. Day 63 after the first injection of vaccine or placebo was the sampling time. The germline gives CDR1 MDHEN, CDR2 SYDVKM. This CDR3 is built from 14 residues. V was clipped by 2 bases and J by 15 bases; unmatched bases: 13.

The chain joins TRBV28 to TRBJ1-5; 7 nucleotides align to TRBD1. The clonotype was recovered from a person between 18 and 59 years old who received the Ad26.COV2.S COVID-19 vaccine or a placebo. The sample was peripheral blood, taken in a trial of Ad26.COV2.S vaccine versus placebo. CDR3 DNA sequence: TGTGCCAGCAGTTTAGGGCTCGATCCGAGGGGGCCGCATTTT. This encodes CASSLGLDPRGPHF.